This T cell receptor (beta chain) emerged from a study of shared clonotypes between healthy human individuals. Overall study context: CD4 naive and memory got three plates each, CD8 naive two, CD8 memory one.

Note on this clone: Antigen unknown.

Selected positively for CCR7 and CD45RO-negative, naive CD8 cells excluded terminally differentiated effector memory CD45RA+ cells. Recent acute infections and vaccinations were absent in the healthy HIV-negative adult donors. Whole-study results and caveats: Researchers sampled only blood; tissue repertoires likely differ. As a rule, naive subsets had a larger estimated richness than memory subsets.

This table comes from immunoSEQ multiplex PCR, and its TCRdb copy is limited to in-frame clones, with some not included. The sample yields about 2 million clones, approximately 95% seen once. This CDR3 region has 14 residues. Losses at the gene ends were 6 bases for V and 3 bases for J; bases not matched to a gene: 5. Germline CDR1 is MNHEY and CDR2 is SVGAGI. This sequence was found in a man between 18 and 35 years old in good health. The sequenced sample consisted of naive CD8+ T cells sorted from blood. The rearrangement joins TRBV6-5 to TRBJ1-1; 9 nucleotides agree with TRBD1. The CDR3 region is CASRWDRDHTEAFF. The CDR3 nucleotides are TGTGCCAGCAGGTGGGACAGGGATCACACTGAAGCTTTCTTT.